Listed below are T cell receptor beta chains from one sample, sequenced in a study of blood T cell repertoires in COVID-19. The assay was immunoSEQ multiplex PCR, and TCRdb's table has in-frame clones only and misses some. The sample consists of 250,000 or so clones, around nine tenths of them appearing once. Sequenced sample: peripheral blood. The receptors originated from a man younger than 35 with active or convalescent COVID-19. Both conserved end residues are part of each CDR3. Each record gives: J gene, V gene, clone size, D gene, CDR3 DNA, CDR3 protein. A D gene is named only where the DNA matches it firmly. Clone size is given for some rows only: seen once, a few or many times, or a class if the clone is expanded.

TRBJ1-2,TRBV4-3,-,-,TGCGCCAGCAGCCCCGGTGCTCACTATGGCTACACCTTC,CASSPGAHYGYTF
TRBJ1-2,TRBV10-3,-,-,TGTGCCACCCAGTGGCAGGCGAGTGGCTACACCTTC,CATQWQASGYTF
TRBJ2-7,TRBV19,-,-,TGTGCCAGTACCGACAGGTTGGGGGACCCAACTGGTGAGCAGTACTTC,CASTDRLGDPTGEQYF
TRBJ2-2,TRBV5-4,-,-,TGTGCCAGCAGCTCCCAATCTTGGGGGCCTGGGGCCGGGGAGCTGTTTTTT,CASSSQSWGPGAGELFF
TRBJ2-1,TRBV9,-,-,TGTGCCAGCAGCGTTAATGACCACTTCATGCGGAATGAGCAGTTCTTC,CASSVNDHFMRNEQFF
TRBJ2-7,TRBV11-3,-,TRBD2,TGTGCCGGAATCCCAAAAGCGGGAGGTGAAGAGCAGTACTTC,CAGIPKAGGEEQYF
TRBJ1-1,TRBV29-1,-,-,TGCAGCGTTTCAGTTGCAGCTTGGGCCACTGAAGCTTTCTTT,CSVSVAAWATEAFF
TRBJ2-7,TRBV29-1,-,TRBD1,TGCAGCGGGGGACAGGGTTTGGACGAGCAGTACTTC,CSGGQGLDEQYF
TRBJ1-4,TRBV6-5,-,TRBD1,TGTGCCAGCAGCCATACAGGGGGGGGTGAAAAACTGTTTTTT,CASSHTGGGEKLFF
TRBJ2-7,TRBV4-2,-,TRBD1,TGTGCCAGCAGCCAAGATCGCCAGGGGGATTCCTACGAGCAGTACTTC,CASSQDRQGDSYEQYF
TRBJ2-3,TRBV7-8,few,TRBD2,TGTGCCAGCAGCTTACTGAGGGCCACTAGCGGGCGATTCACAGATACGCAGTATTTT,CASSLLRATSGRFTDTQYF
TRBJ1-2,TRBV28,many,-,TGTGCCAGCAGTGTGACAGGAACGCACTATGGCTACACCTTC,CASSVTGTHYGYTF
TRBJ1-1,TRBV5-1,once,-,TGCGCCAGCAGCTTGGCCGGGTGGAACACTGAAGCTTTCTTT,CASSLAGWNTEAFF
TRBJ2-1,TRBV7-9,-,-,TGTGCCAGCAGCTTAGGAGGGGGGGCTTATGAGCAGTTCTTC,CASSLGGGAYEQFF
TRBJ2-1,TRBV15,-,TRBD2,TGTGCCACCAGTACTAGCGGGAGGAGGTTCTTC,CATSTSGRRFF
TRBJ1-2,TRBV20-1,-,-,TGCAGTGCTAGTCTGGTCGGCTATGGCTACACCTTC,CSASLVGYGYTF
TRBJ2-3,TRBV19,-,TRBD2,TGTGCCAGTAGTATAGCTAGCGGGACAGATACGCAGTATTTT,CASSIASGTDTQYF
TRBJ2-2,TRBV2,-,-,TGTGCCAGCAGTGATGCAGGGAACAGTCCTGGCGGGGAGCTGTTTTTT,CASSDAGNSPGGELFF
TRBJ2-3,TRBV9,-,-,TGTGCCAGCAGCGTAGAAGGGGTAGGTGGAGATACGCAGTATTTT,CASSVEGVGGDTQYF
TRBJ2-1,TRBV11-3,-,-,TGTGCCAGCAGCCGGGTAGGCTCCTACAATGAGCAGTTCTTC,CASSRVGSYNEQFF
TRBJ2-2,TRBV3-1/TRBV3-2,-,TRBD1,TGTGCCAGCAGCCGATCTCTCAGGGGGCTAACCGGGGAGCTGTTTTTT,CASSRSLRGLTGELFF